This TCR beta chain is from a study of beta chain features in type 1 diabetes. Trimming removed 6 bases from V and 8 bases from J; junction bases left unmatched: 5. CDR1 is SGHTA and CDR2 is FQGNSA in the germline V gene. The length of the CDR3 is 13 residues. TCRB transcripts that were expressed got sequenced, as all of the isolated RNA had been reverse transcribed. Using immunoSEQ multiplex PCR, the repertoire was profiled, and TCRdb retains in-frame clones only, with some absent. The sample has 350,000 to 400,000 clones, about 15% seen once; the top ten hold roughly 0.017%. This clone was seen a handful of times.

The clonotype comes from a woman aged 18-30 years in good health. The rearrangement joins TRBV7-2 to TRBJ1-4; 8 bases are a match to TRBD1. Sequenced input: naive CD4+ T cells from blood. The CDR3 coding sequence is TGTGCCAGCAGTACGGACAGGGCGGAAAAACTGTTTTTT. As protein: CASSTDRAEKLFF.